This paragraph covers one T cell receptor (beta chain) sequence. Distinct nucleotide sequences in the sample also encode this CDR3. Germline lookup yields CDR1 SNHLY and CDR2 FYNNEI. The CDR3 sequence is 11 residues long. V lost 7 bases and J 9 bases, leaving 7 bases between the germline ends. The data belong to a study of ipilimumab plus nivolumab after autologous stem cell transplantation. Patients got ipilimumab 1 mg/kg beginning 14 to 28 days post-transplant. Through week 26, nivolumab 3 mg/kg IV was given weeks 1, 4, 7, 10, then biweekly. The protocol was immunoSEQ multiplex PCR, while the TCRdb copy is restricted to in-frame clones and leaves out a portion. This sample yields around 84,000 clones, of which around 80% are seen a single time; more than 2% belongs to the top ten.

The J gene is TRBJ1-6, the V gene TRBV2; D not certain. The sequence was obtained from a male donor with diffuse large B-cell lymphoma. The sequences come from PBMCs, collected in a trial of ipilimumab plus nivolumab as post-transplant consolidation. CDR3 DNA sequence: TGTGCCAGCAATCGAGGTTCACCCCTCCACTTT. Residues: CASNRGSPLHF.